This T cell receptor beta chain was profiled in a study of blood T cell repertoires in COVID-19. Cohorts were based on clinical histories the participants reported. Recovered Cohort 3 donors showed two negative PCRs, clearance, or symptom resolution. The CDR3 is 13 residues long. Germline CDR1 and CDR2: SGHDN and FVKESK. The ends were cut back, 4 bases at V and 0 bases at J, with 3 bases in the middle. Data came from immunoSEQ multiplex PCR; TCRdb stores just in-frame clones and leaves some out. Of roughly 500,000 clones in the sample, less than 90% were seen once. The source of this sequence is a woman in her fifties or sixties who had recovered from COVID-19. The J gene is TRBJ2-2, the V gene TRBV14; D ambiguous. The sample was PBMCs or T cells enriched from blood (not recorded which). CDR3 nucleotide sequence: TGTGCCAGCAGCCCTACGAACACCGGGGAGCTGTTTTTT. Encoded protein: CASSPTNTGELFF.